This T cell receptor (beta chain) was identified during a study of T cell responses to AZD1222 COVID-19 vaccine. General observations from the study: Spike-wide coverage was observed for vaccine-associated CD4 TCRs, with dominant responses at 160-218 and 743-854. A mostly white British donor set with more females was recruited, and clonal diversity was possibly underestimated. Seropositive AZD1222 recipients at baseline numbered only 6 or 7.

A remark on this clone: The antigen is unknown.

The CDR3 extends over 17 amino acids. Germline CDR1 SGHRS, CDR2 YFSETQ. J gave up 4 bases and V 2 bases, and 10 bases lay outside the gene matches. Assay used: immunoSEQ multiplex PCR; TCRdb lists only in-frame clones, some missing. This table holds about 130,000 clones, 80% to 90% found once. The V call is TRBV5-1, the J call TRBJ2-7, with 12 positions matching TRBD2. The sequence was collected from an adult in good health. This material consisted of peripheral blood, taken on day 0 of AZD1222 vaccination. The CDR3 DNA follows: TGCGCCAGCAGCTTATCGGGACTAGCGGGCCAGGGTTACGAGCAGTACTTC. The encoded protein is CASSLSGLAGQGYEQYF.